The 22 T cell receptor beta chains in this list originate from one sample, sequenced in a study of PD-1 blockade in classical Hodgkin lymphoma (dated by TCRdb to about 2020). Libraries were constructed by the immunoSEQ multiplex PCR assay. Drawn from immuneACCESS, this table holds only the in-frame rearrangements with V and J called that TCRdb kept. Clones are partly lost; checked studies trace under half to an unresolved V gene and leave the rest unexplained. This sample holds 75,000 to 100,000 clones; roughly 81% were observed only once. The leading ten clones occupy roughly 16% of the sample. Explained via the paper, the time point label denotes: cycle 2 day 1 (C2D1) of nivolumab. Relapse after autologous stem cell transplantation had occurred in all trial patients, and cohorts A, B and C were distinguished by prior brentuximab vedotin exposure. The sample consisted of peripheral blood mononuclear cells (PBMCs), taken before the second cycle of nivolumab. Receptors were obtained from a human donor with classical Hodgkin lymphoma.

This clone was detected once. The V gene is TRBV4-2, the J gene TRBJ2-3; 7 positions match TRBD2. Germline V CDR1 and CDR2: LGHNA, YNFKEQ. There are 15 residues in the CDR3. J gave up 3 bases and V 1 base, and 4 bases lay outside the gene matches. For the CDR3, the DNA is TGTGCCAGCAGCCAAGTCGGGCGGGAGACAGATACGCAGTATTTT. Its protein is CASSQVGRETDTQYF.

This chain uses TRBV27 with TRBJ1-1; TRBD1 matches at 9 bases. V shed 5 bases and J 1 base; nucleotides not matched to a gene: 11. This CDR3 has 17 amino acids. Germline values: CDR1 MNHEY, CDR2 SMNVEV (reference sequence). Here the CDR3 reads CASSQGTGFGGNTEAFF. The CDR3 coding sequence is TGTGCCAGCAGTCAAGGGACAGGGTTTGGTGGGAACACTGAAGCTTTCTTT.

The chain employs TRBV7-9 and TRBJ2-7; D call uncertain. The CDR3 sequence is 13 residues long. The germline CDR1 and CDR2 sequences are SEHNR and FQNEAQ (reference sequence). Trimming took 4 bases from V and 0 from J, leaving 7 bases between them. CDR3 sequence (DNA): TGTGCCAGCAGCTCCCTCGCCTCCTACGAGCAGTACTTC. Protein sequence: CASSSLASYEQYF.

The chain combines TRBV6-5 with TRBJ2-1, with 9 bases matching TRBD2. V shed 4 bases, J shed 9 bases, and the junction held 13 bases outside the gene matches. The CDR3 runs 16 residues. Germline V gene data show CDR1 as MNHEY and CDR2 as SVGAGI. CDR3 coding DNA: TGTGCCAGCAGTTTAAATAGCGGGAGTAAGCTTGTTGAGCAGTTCTTC. It yields the protein CASSLNSGSKLVEQFF.

The J gene is TRBJ1-2, the V gene TRBV7-2; 7 positions agree with TRBD1. This CDR3 has 15 amino acids. Germline V gives CDR1 SGHTA, CDR2 FQGNSA. J lost 2 bases, V lost 5 bases, and 8 bases had no gene match. CDR3 loop: CASSPYRQGNYGYTF. CDR3 coding DNA: TGTGCCAGCAGCCCCTACCGACAGGGAAACTATGGCTACACCTTC.

This clone was counted a few times. CDR3 sequence: CATSREDRVRAFF. The CDR3 coding sequence is TGTGCCACCAGCAGAGAGGACAGGGTCAGGGCTTTCTTT. The rearrangement uses TRBV15 and TRBJ1-1; the match to TRBD1 covers 8 bases. V shed 0 bases, J shed 11 bases, and the junction held 5 bases outside the gene matches. Germline values: CDR1 LNHNV, CDR2 YYDKDF (reference sequence). The CDR3 is 13 amino acids.

This clone was found a few times. Distinct nucleotide sequences in the sample also encode this CDR3. The chain joins TRBV28 to TRBJ2-2; no definite D call. Trimming took 4 bases from V and 1 from J, leaving 4 bases between them. This CDR3 has 13 amino acids. Germline V gene data show CDR1 as MDHEN and CDR2 as SYDVKM. The CDR3 loop is CASSSQNTGELFF. The CDR3 bases are TGTGCCAGCAGTTCTCAGAACACCGGGGAGCTGTTTTTT.

V is TRBV6-5 and J is TRBJ2-1; D is undetermined. V lost 6 bases and J 2 bases, leaving 14 bases between the germline ends. The germline CDR1 and CDR2 sequences are MNHEY and SVGAGI. The CDR3 totals 15 residues. CDR3 protein: CASRKVGRPYNEQFF. The CDR3 nucleotides read TGTGCCAGCAGGAAAGTCGGGCGCCCCTACAATGAGCAGTTCTTC.

This clone was found once. The gene calls are TRBV6-1 and TRBJ2-3; a weak D match, TRBD1 (5 bases). Germline V gene lookup returns CDR1 MNHNS and CDR2 SASEGT. V lost 0 bases and J lost 6, with 10 bases in between. This CDR3 spans 14 amino acids. The CDR3 region is CASSEAAGFDTQYF. In DNA form, the CDR3 reads TGTGCCAGCAGTGAAGCAGCAGGGTTCGATACGCAGTATTTT.

The V call is TRBV19, the J call TRBJ2-3, with a weak D call TRBD2 (5 bases). The CDR3 is 11 residues long. V gave up 6 bases and J gave up 5 bases, with 6 bases separating them. Germline V gene lookup returns CDR1 LNHDA and CDR2 SQIVND (reference sequence). CDR3 DNA: TGTGCCAGTAGGGCGGGAGATACGCAGTATTTT. It encodes CASRAGDTQYF.

This chain connects TRBV30 to TRBJ1-4, with a weak D call TRBD1 (6 bases). CDR1 is GTSNPN, CDR2 SVGIG, per germline (reference sequence). Trimming removed 7 bases at V and 7 bases at J, with 16 bases between. CDR3 length: 13 amino acids. In nucleotides, the CDR3 is TGTGCCTTCACAGGGTCGGTCGGTGAAAAACTGTTTTTT. Its translation is CAFTGSVGEKLFF.

The chain employs TRBV4-3 and TRBJ2-1; 7 bases match TRBD2. Per the germline V gene, CDR1 is LGHNA and CDR2 is YSLEER. Losses at the gene ends were 2 bases for V and 7 bases for J; bases not matched to a gene: 11. The CDR3 is 16 residues long. The CDR3 DNA reads TGCGCCAGCAGCCAAATCGGGGCGGGAGAACGGAATGAGCAGTTCTTC. Protein product: CASSQIGAGERNEQFF.

V gene TRBV6-5 combines with J gene TRBJ2-7; 7 nucleotides agree with TRBD2. V shed 0 bases and J 7 bases; nucleotides not matched to a gene: 9. The CDR3 has 15 amino acids. The germline CDR1 and CDR2 sequences are MNHEY and SVGAGI. CDR3: CASSYSAGVGREQYF. Written as DNA, the CDR3 is TGTGCCAGCAGTTACTCGGCGGGAGTGGGAAGGGAGCAGTACTTC.

This clone was observed once. The genes are TRBV27 and TRBJ2-7; tentative D call: TRBD1 (5 bases). Germline values: CDR1 MNHEY, CDR2 SMNVEV (reference sequence). This CDR3 has 15 amino acids. Trimming stripped 6 bases from V and 6 bases from J, with 21 bases between. The CDR3 region is CASSLNPQGQGEQYF. The CDR3 nucleotides read TGTGCCAGCAGCCTCAACCCCCAGGGCCAGGGCGAGCAGTACTTC.

This clone was recorded once. The genes are TRBV9 and TRBJ1-5; D unclear. Trimming stripped 2 bases from V and 4 bases from J, with 7 bases between. From germline, CDR1 is SGDLS and CDR2 YYNGEE. The CDR3 extends over 13 amino acids. Here the CDR3 DNA reads TGTGCCAGCAGCGTCGGGCCTAATCAGCCCCAGCATTTT. Protein: CASSVGPNQPQHF.

The chain has TRBV6-6 and TRBJ1-2; 8 nucleotides line up with TRBD1. Germline V gene sequence: CDR1 MNHNY, CDR2 SVGAGI (reference sequence). The CDR3 is 15 residues long. Trimming at V came to 6 bases and at J to 4 bases, leaving 10 bases not matched to a gene. CDR3 in DNA: TGTGCCAGCAGCCACCCGGGACAGGCGGGCTATGGCTACACCTTC. The encoded protein is CASSHPGQAGYGYTF.

In its sample, this clone was seen once. V usage is TRBV27 and J usage is TRBJ2-3, with unresolved D. CDR1 is MNHEY, CDR2 SMNVEV, per germline (reference sequence). V dropped 2 bases and J dropped 2 bases, with 8 bases sitting between them. The CDR3 consists of 14 residues. CDR3 amino acids: CASSLNGNTDTQYF. The CDR3 DNA sequence: TGTGCCAGCAGTTTAAACGGCAACACAGATACGCAGTATTTT.

The chain has TRBV5-6 and TRBJ1-2; possible D gene TRBD1, 5 bases. In germline, CDR1 is SGHDT, CDR2 YYEEEE. V lost 4 bases and J 0 bases, leaving 13 bases between the germline ends. CDR3 length: 15 amino acids. The CDR3 sequence is CASSQGSNPNYGYTF. The CDR3 coding sequence is TGTGCCAGCAGCCAGGGATCGAATCCTAACTATGGCTACACCTTC.

This clone was picked up one time. The chain couples TRBV18 to TRBJ2-4; TRBD2 agrees at 9 bases. The CDR3 has 16 amino acids. Germline CDR1 reads KGHSH; CDR2 reads LQKENI. V trimming: 8 bases; J trimming: 0 bases; junction bases outside the gene matches: 8. This CDR3 is CASRTTSGIAKNIQYF. CDR3 nucleotides: TGTGCCAGCCGGACGACTAGCGGAATAGCCAAAAACATTCAGTACTTC.

The sample holds a few counts of this clone. The V gene is TRBV5-4, the J gene TRBJ2-3; 10 bases match TRBD2. V dropped 5 bases and J dropped 4; count of bases not matched to a gene: 7. The CDR3 extends over 15 amino acids. Germline lookup yields CDR1 SGHNT and CDR2 YYREEE (reference sequence). The CDR3 bases are TGTGCCAGCAGATCTTCTAGCGGGAGTTCAGATACGCAGTATTTT. This gives the protein CASRSSSGSSDTQYF.

The chain has TRBV19 and TRBJ2-2; 8 bases line up with TRBD2. This CDR3 comprises 19 residues. Germline V gene lookup returns CDR1 LNHDA and CDR2 SQIVND (reference sequence). Losses at the gene ends were 3 bases for V and 3 bases for J; bases not matched to a gene: 15. The CDR3 loop reads CASSIFARRTSWDTGELFF. CDR3 DNA: TGTGCCAGTAGTATCTTCGCGCGTCGGACTAGCTGGGACACCGGGGAGCTGTTTTTT.

This clone appeared a few times. The V gene is TRBV7-8, the J gene TRBJ1-2, with a possible D match to TRBD1 (5 bases). Trimming left V 1 base short and J 6 bases short, with 9 bases between. This CDR3 spans 13 amino acids. Germline V gives CDR1 SGHVS, CDR2 FQNEAQ. CDR3 in amino acids: CASSLVGTNGYTF. CDR3 DNA: TGTGCCAGCAGCTTAGTAGGGACCAATGGCTACACCTTC. The full variable domain, its missing parts supplied by reference TRBV7-8 and TRBJ1-2, is GAGVSQSPRYKVAKRGQDVALRCDPISGHVSLFWYQQALGQGPEFLTYFQNEAQLDKSGLPSDRFFAERPEGSVSTLKIQRTQQEDSAVYLCASSLVGTNGYTFGSGTRLTVV.